The present TCR beta chain was sequenced within a study of blood T cells in healthy people across ages. Germline V gene lookup returns CDR1 MNHEY and CDR2 SVGAGI. The CDR3 sequence is 14 residues long. V shed 5 bases and J shed 4 bases, with 14 bases lying between them. With a J-beta primer mix and a sample-barcoded 5' primer, a second PCR ran roughly 6 to 12 cycles. TCRdb re-derived calls from the 5' RACE reads in MiXCR, one entry per CDR3 protein. The data contain around 800,000 distinct CDR3 sequences, about 53% of them singletons. The chain couples TRBV6-5 to TRBJ1-2; a weak D match, TRBD1 (6 bases). This TCR derives from a man older than 75 in good health. The sequenced sample was blood. The CDR3 sequence: CASSTGQMGYGYTF. Written as DNA, the CDR3 is TGTGCCAGCAGTACCGGACAGATGGGCTATGGCTACACCTTC.